This T cell receptor beta chain was sequenced in a study of blood T cell repertoires in COVID-19. Study in general: T cells, B-cell-depleted T cells, or PBMCs supplied cDNA or gDNA.

Trimming removed 4 bases from V and 16 bases from J, with 14 bases in between. The CDR3 loop spans 12 amino acids. In the source study's methods: Estimation of nucleated cell counts was performed using reference gene primer amplification. Data came from immunoSEQ multiplex PCR; TCRdb stores just in-frame clones and leaves some out. V and J calls and clone size are copied from that table; D and trimming were computed from the DNA. The sample lists 450,000 to 500,000 clones, approximately 83% occurring once. What was sequenced was peripheral blood. V usage is TRBV12-3 or TRBV12-4 and J usage is TRBJ1-6, with D unresolved. The clonotype was recovered from a human donor in a cohort sampled during active COVID-19. This CDR3 reads CASSYPGNELHF. In nucleotides, the CDR3 is TGTGCCAGCAGTTACCCGGGGAACGAACTCCACTTT.